This entry features one T cell receptor (beta chain) sequence. No antigen is known for it. This specimen comes from a study of memory CD4+ T cells and cytomegalovirus serostatus. Study outcomes and limitations: Suggested: most of the CMV-linked TCR signature lies in CD4+ memory cells. CMV serostatus prediction reached median AUC approximately 0.96, or 0.89 with US-trained model.

The sort gate was single viable CD3+CD4+CD8-CD45RO+ cells for memory CD4+ T cells. CD4+ T cells were isolated by positive magnetic selection. Trimming shortened V by 3 bases and J by 6 bases, and 21 bases separated the two germline ends. Germline V gives CDR1 SGHDT, CDR2 YYEEEE. The CDR3 is 16 residues long. Sequencing used immunoSEQ multiplex PCR; TCRdb keeps in-frame clones, though not all of them. The sample includes some 39,000 clones, around 75% of them seen just once. Sequenced: memory CD4+ T cells from blood. V usage is TRBV5-6 and J usage is TRBJ1-2; no firm D call. This receptor was taken from an adult in good health and CMV-seronegative. CDR3 amino acids: CASSSTPTGANDGYTF. DNA for the CDR3: TGTGCCAGCAGCTCAACACCCACCGGAGCCAATGATGGCTACACCTTC.